These T cell receptor beta chains were read from a single sample in a study of T cell changes during pregnancy in multiple sclerosis. The assay was immunoSEQ multiplex PCR, and TCRdb's table has in-frame clones only and misses some. The sample comprises around 71,000 clones, around 94% of which are singletons, and 0.95% to 1.5% rests with the top ten. Sequencing used peripheral blood, obtained in the third trimester of pregnancy. All receptors derive from a female donor with multiple sclerosis, enrolled in a pregnancy study. CDR3s include the opening cysteine and the closing phenylalanine or tryptophan. The order of the fields is D gene, J gene, clone size, V gene, CDR3 protein, CDR3 DNA. D genes are given only for firm matches. Clone sizes are given selectively: once, few, many, or a class where the clone is expanded.

>TRBD1|TRBJ2-5|.|TRBV28
CASKGGAATETQYF
TGTGCCAGCAAAGGGGGCGCAGCTACAGAGACCCAGTACTTC
>TRBD2|TRBJ2-3|.|TRBV4-1
CASSLMGLANADTQYF
TGCGCCAGCAGCCTAATGGGACTAGCGAACGCAGATACGCAGTATTTT
>.|TRBJ2-7|.|TRBV5-1
CAPKAGAYGHEQYF
TGCGCCCCCAAGGCGGGGGCGTATGGCCACGAGCAGTACTTC
>.|TRBJ2-3|.|TRBV7-9
CASSGHRGGGIGADTQYF
TGTGCCAGCAGCGGACACAGGGGCGGCGGGATCGGGGCAGATACGCAGTATTTT
>TRBD2|TRBJ2-2|.|TRBV9
CASSAGGLAGLGAGELFF
TGTGCCAGCAGCGCCGGGGGACTAGCGGGACTGGGCGCCGGGGAGCTGTTTTTT
>.|TRBJ2-7|.|TRBV19
CASTSRDYEQYF
TGTGCCAGCACCTCACGGGACTACGAGCAGTACTTC
>TRBD2|TRBJ2-5|.|TRBV6-5
CASSLWGGETQYF
TGTGCCAGCAGCCTTTGGGGGGGAGAGACCCAGTACTTC
>.|TRBJ2-7|.|TRBV28
CASGGPDRFLSYEQYF
TGTGCCAGCGGGGGTCCTGACAGGTTCCTCTCCTACGAGCAGTACTTC
>.|TRBJ2-2|once|TRBV6-5
CASSDGRDTGELFF
TGTGCCAGCTCTGACGGTCGGGACACCGGGGAGCTGTTTTTT
>TRBD2|TRBJ2-1|once|TRBV6-1
CASSRTSGSADGQFF
TGTGCCAGCAGTCGGACTAGCGGGAGCGCGGATGGGCAGTTCTTC
>.|TRBJ1-1|few|TRBV6-5
CASQQGNTEAFF
TGTGCCAGTCAACAGGGGAACACTGAAGCTTTCTTT
>TRBD2|TRBJ2-7|.|TRBV27
CASSLNPFNSGRISYEQYF
TGTGCCAGCAGTTTAAACCCTTTTAATAGCGGGAGGATCTCCTACGAGCAGTACTTC
>.|TRBJ2-2|.|TRBV10-3
CAISEKAGRGKTDTGELFF
TGTGCCATCAGTGAGAAGGCAGGCCGGGGGAAAACTGACACCGGGGAGCTGTTTTTT
>TRBD1|TRBJ2-7|.|TRBV6-6
CASRTGTGASYEQYF
TGTGCCAGCAGGACAGGGACAGGCGCTTCCTACGAGCAGTACTTC
>.|TRBJ1-4|.|TRBV30
CAWSPGVGEKLFF
TGTGCCTGGAGTCCCGGGGTTGGTGAAAAACTGTTTTTT
>TRBD1|TRBJ1-2|.|TRBV28
CASRGQGAHGYTF
TGTGCCAGCAGGGGACAGGGGGCCCATGGCTACACCTTC
>TRBD2|TRBJ2-5|.|TRBV19
CASSIRAGTTKQETQYF
TGTGCCAGTAGTATAAGGGCCGGGACTACCAAACAAGAGACCCAGTACTTC
>TRBD2|TRBJ2-2|.|TRBV6-1
CASSEGWTSVGTGELFF
TGTGCCAGCAGTGAAGGCTGGACTAGCGTAGGCACCGGGGAGCTGTTTTTT
>.|TRBJ2-1|.|TRBV28
CASSFPLGTKLDNEQFF
TGTGCCAGCAGTTTTCCCCTCGGGACAAAATTGGACAATGAGCAGTTCTTC
>.|TRBJ2-3|.|TRBV1
CTSSQVPAGGPDTQYF
TGCACCAGCAGCCAAGTTCCAGCGGGAGGCCCAGATACGCAGTATTTT
>.|TRBJ2-1|.|TRBV29-1
CSVEPGSEQFF
TGCAGCGTTGAACCGGGTAGTGAGCAGTTCTTC
>TRBD2|TRBJ2-2|.|TRBV7-3
CASNPTSGRHHTGELFF
TGTGCCAGCAACCCGACTAGCGGGAGACACCACACCGGGGAGCTGTTTTTT
>.|TRBJ1-2|.|TRBV2
CASSPRQGSHYGYTF
TGTGCCAGCAGCCCCCGCCAGGGCAGTCACTATGGCTACACCTTC
>TRBD2|TRBJ2-3|once|TRBV29-1
CSVDGRVTDTQYF
TGCAGCGTTGACGGGAGGGTCACAGATACGCAGTATTTT
>TRBD1|TRBJ2-7|.|TRBV28
CASSRDGTGNYEQYF
TGTGCCAGCAGCCGGGACGGGACAGGGAACTACGAGCAGTACTTC
>.|TRBJ1-5|once|TRBV6-5
CASSSTGFEQPQHF
TGTGCCAGCAGTTCTACAGGGTTCGAGCAGCCCCAGCATTTT
>.|TRBJ2-1|.|TRBV7-2
CASSLSRAEQFF
TGTGCCAGCAGCTTATCACGAGCAGAGCAGTTCTTC